The 17 T cell receptor beta chains below all came from one sample that was sequenced in a study of T cells in women clearing cervical HPV infection. Libraries were prepared by immunoSEQ multiplex PCR; TCRdb keeps only in-frame clonotypes and omits some of them. The ten top clones account for 7.8%, within a sample of approximately 35,000 clones. Sequenced input: blood buffy coat. The receptors here all came from a woman aged 18-70 years with a cervical HPV16 infection that either progressed to CIN3+ or cleared (not recorded which).

CDR3 bases read: TGTGCCGGACATTCGAACACCGGGGAG. This translates into CAGHSNTGE. The CDR3, in full, reads CAGHSNTGELFF. The rearrangement links TRBV30 to TRBJ2-2; perhaps TRBD1 as D (5 bases). The read terminates 3 residues before the CDR3 end, so the remaining end is supplied by the germline J gene. The CDR3 totals 12 residues. Trimming left V 8 bases short and J 0 bases short, with 7 bases between. The germline CDR1 and CDR2 sequences are GTSNPN and SVGIG (reference sequence).

Remarks on this clone: The observed sequence ends 3 residues before the CDR3 terminus, with the missing tail filled in from the germline J gene. The chain recombines TRBV20-1 with TRBJ2-7, with 7 bases identical to TRBD2. J was trimmed by 2 bases and V by 0 bases; bases with no gene match: 7. The germline V gene has CDR1 DFQATT and CDR2 SNEGSKA (reference sequence). The CDR3 spans 15 residues. CDR3 DNA, as far as it was read: TGCAGTGCTAGAGAGGCGGGAGTACCAACCTACGAG. Residues: CSAREAGVPTYE. The entire CDR3 reads CSAREAGVPTYEQYF.

Details on this clone: The DNA ends 3 residues before the CDR3 does, and the rest of the CDR3 is filled in from the germline J gene. V is TRBV15 and J is TRBJ2-7; perhaps TRBD2 as D (7 bases). Trimming took off 0 bases at V and 5 bases at J, with 17 bases between the two ends. This CDR3 comprises 16 residues. CDR1 is LNHNV, CDR2 YYDKDF, per germline (reference sequence). The CDR3 region is CATSRDLEGGVDEQYF. Incomplete CDR3 DNA: TGTGCCACCAGCAGAGATCTGGAGGGGGGGGTGGACGAG.

The CDR3 loop is CASSQGDRDDSPLHF. The CDR3 bases that were read are TGCGCCAGCAGCCAAGGGGACAGGGACGATTCACCC. The chain carries TRBV4-1 and TRBJ1-6, with TRBD1 identical over 9 bases. The sequenced fragment ends 3 residues before the CDR3 boundary, so the rest is inferred from the germline J gene. Germline V lookup: CDR1 MGHRA, CDR2 YSYEKL. V shed 1 base, J shed 8 bases, and the junction held 3 bases outside the gene matches. The CDR3 has 15 amino acids.

As to this clone: The DNA ends 3 residues before the CDR3 does, and the rest of the CDR3 is filled in from the germline J gene. J is TRBJ2-5 and V is TRBV10-3; the D gene is possibly TRBD1 (7 bases). Germline V CDR1 and CDR2: ENHRY, SYGVKD. The CDR3 has 14 amino acids. Trimming cost V 8 bases and J 3 bases, with 16 bases left between them. The sequenced part of the CDR3 DNA is TGTGCCATCGGATCGCCCAGGGGGGAAGAGACC. This codes for CAIGSPRGEET. The CDR3 in full is CAIGSPRGEETQYF.

In the case of this clone: The read ends 3 residues early relative to the CDR3; the germline J gene fills the gap. This sequence joins TRBV20-1 and TRBJ1-1; 9 bases map to TRBD1. The V and J ends lost 8 bases and 6 bases, in that order; junction bases with no gene match: 10. Per the germline V gene, CDR1 is DFQATT and CDR2 is SNEGSKA (reference sequence). The CDR3 length is 13 residues. The CDR3 bases that were read are TGCAGTTGTTCACAGGGGGCAACGGCTGAA. Protein product: CSCSQGATAE. The full CDR3 protein reads CSCSQGATAEAFF.

To note about this clone: The CDR3 end falls 3 residues outside the read, so it is completed with the germline J gene. This chain connects TRBV12-3 or TRBV12-4 to TRBJ2-5, with a possible D match to TRBD2 (6 bases). The ends were cut back, 2 bases at V and 5 bases at J, with 9 bases in the middle. The CDR3 contains 13 residues. The CDR3 sequence: CASSLPSEETQYF. The DNA read from the CDR3 is TGTGCCAGCAGTTTACCTAGCGAGGAGACC.

A remark on this clone: The CDR3 end falls 3 residues outside the read, so it is completed with the germline J gene. V usage is TRBV10-2 and J usage is TRBJ2-7; no clear D. Germline V gene data show CDR1 as WSHSY and CDR2 as SAAADI. The CDR3 sequence is 11 residues long. Deletions cut 3 bases from V and 5 bases from J, with 5 bases between. The CDR3 spells CASSEGHEQYF. CDR3 DNA (partial): TGCGCCAGCAGTGAAGGGCACGAG.

Notes on this clone: From the germline J gene comes the end of the CDR3, since the read stops 3 residues before it. The chain combines TRBV10-3 with TRBJ2-1; 8 nucleotides agree with TRBD2. The CDR3 sequence is 15 residues long. CDR1 is ENHRY and CDR2 is SYGVKD in the germline V gene. Losses at the gene ends were 5 bases for V and 5 bases for J; bases not matched to a gene: 8. CDR3: CAISPRTSFNNEQFF. The sequenced CDR3 bases are TGTGCCATCAGTCCCAGGACTAGCTTCAACAATGAG.

Concerning this clone itself: The read falls 3 residues short of the CDR3 end, and the missing part is taken from the germline J gene. The chain has TRBV6-2 or TRBV6-3 and TRBJ1-5; 8 nucleotides line up with TRBD1. The germline V gene has CDR1 MNHEY and CDR2 SVGEGT. This CDR3 region has 15 residues. Unmatched junction bases numbered 10, after V lost 6 bases and J lost 6 bases. CDR3 bases read: TGTGCCAGCAGGGTTGGGCCAGGGGGCGTTCAGCCC. It yields the protein CASRVGPGGVQP. The entire CDR3 is CASRVGPGGVQPQHF.

On this clone: The read stops 3 residues short of the end of the CDR3; the missing end is completed from the germline J gene. The chain uses TRBV6-4 and TRBJ2-3; 7 nucleotides line up with TRBD2. Germline CDR1 reads MRHNA; CDR2 reads SNTAGT. CDR3 length: 13 residues. The V segment lost 4 bases and the J segment 3 bases; nucleotides outside the gene matches: 1. CDR3 bases read: TGTGCCAGCAGTGTCGGGGGGACAGATACG. Translating gives CASSVGGTDT. The CDR3 in its entirety is CASSVGGTDTQYF.

With respect to this clone: Read sequence stops 3 residues before the CDR3 end, and the germline J gene provides the missing end. The chain links TRBV5-1 to TRBJ2-3, with 13 bases fitting TRBD2. The CDR3 spans 16 residues. J gave up 1 base and V 4 bases, and 3 bases lay outside the gene matches. Germline CDR1 and CDR2: SGHRS and YFSETQ. CDR3 sequence: CASSQTSGGGTDTQYF. Incomplete CDR3 DNA: TGCGCCAGCAGCCAAACTAGCGGGGGGGGCACAGATACG.

As regards this clone: The CDR3 extends 3 residues past the end of the read, so its final part is completed from the germline J gene. This chain uses TRBV7-7 with TRBJ2-2; 9 bases map to TRBD1. Germline loops: CDR1 SSHAT, CDR2 FNYEAQ (reference sequence). Trimming took 3 bases from V and 9 from J; bases not matched to a gene: 14. This CDR3 has 17 amino acids. CDR3: CASSFPRGNRGRRELFF. The sequenced part of the CDR3 DNA is TGTGCCAGCAGCTTCCCTAGGGGGAACAGGGGGCGTAGGGAG.

On this clone: The read gets to within 3 residues of the CDR3 end, and the germline J gene fills in the rest. This chain connects TRBV10-3 to TRBJ1-6, with 7 nucleotides matching TRBD1. Trimming took 0 bases from V and 6 from J; bases not matched to a gene: 8. Germline CDR1 is ENHRY and CDR2 is SYGVKD. CDR3 length: 17 residues. The CDR3 sequence is CAISESPGQPFNSPLHF. The CDR3 bases that were read are TGTGCCATCAGTGAGTCGCCGGGACAGCCTTTTAATTCACCC.

For this clone: Coverage ceases 3 residues before the CDR3 finishes, and the germline J gene fills in the end. V and J are TRBV24-1 and TRBJ1-1; 7 bases are shared with TRBD1. In germline, CDR1 is KGHDR, CDR2 SFDVKD. V shed 5 bases, J shed 4 bases, and the junction held 6 bases outside the gene matches. This CDR3 has 14 amino acids. CDR3 bases read: TGTGCCACCAGTGCGACAGGGTCGGCCACTGAA. It codes for CATSATGSATE. The entire CDR3 is CATSATGSATEAFF.

To note about this clone: Read sequence stops 3 residues before the CDR3 end, and the germline J gene provides the missing end. The chain is built from TRBV7-3 and TRBJ2-1, with D possibly being TRBD2 (7 bases). This CDR3 comprises 15 residues. Germline values: CDR1 SGHTA, CDR2 FQGTGA. With 5 bases removed from V and 4 bases from J, the gap between germline ends came to 15 bases. This chain's CDR3 is CASSPGGGAYNEQFF. CDR3 bases read: TGTGCCAGCAGCCCCGGTGGGGGGGCTTACAATGAG.

The CDR3 DNA, read in part, is TGTGCCAGCAGGACAGGAGGCACAGATACG. Protein sequence: CASRTGGTDT. The entire CDR3 protein reads CASRTGGTDTQYF. J is TRBJ2-3 and V is TRBV7-6; maybe TRBD1 (6 bases). Read data end 3 residues before the CDR3 end; the end is taken from the germline J gene. The length of the CDR3 is 13 residues. Germline V lookup: CDR1 SGHVS, CDR2 FNYEAQ. V lost 6 bases and J lost 1, with 8 bases in between.